This T cell receptor beta chain stems from a study of regulatory T cells in long-lasting Graves disease. The CDR3 is 13 residues long. The V end lost 3 bases, the J end lost 7 bases, and 10 bases lay between the germline ends. Germline V gene sequence: CDR1 SGHRS, CDR2 YFSETQ. Time point reported: newly diagnosed GD, antithyroid drugs for less than 3 months. The TCR library was prepared using RNA isolated from PBMCs. Library construction for TCR beta used iRepertoire HTBI primers and Arm-PCR of CDR3 regions. MiXCR, run by TCRdb on the multiplex PCR reads, gives a single entry per CDR3 protein. The sample lists hundreds of thousands of distinct CDR3 sequences; 16% were seen once. This same sample was also part of a study on T cells in Graves' hyperthyroidism and ophthalmopathy.

The gene calls are TRBV5-1 and TRBJ2-2, with D maybe TRBD1 (5 bases). The receptor comes from a man aged 35-49 years with Graves disease. Sequencing was performed on peripheral blood mononuclear cells (PBMCs), taken at new diagnosis, from a patient treated with antithyroid drugs. The CDR3 here is CASSYDSLGELFF. In DNA form, the CDR3 reads TGCGCCAGCAGCTATGACAGTCTCGGGGAGCTGTTTTTT.